This TCR beta chain derives from a study of PD-1 blockade in classical Hodgkin lymphoma. With no exception, relapse followed autologous stem cell transplantation in all patients, and brentuximab vedotin exposure varied. The germline gives CDR1 SEHNR, CDR2 FQNEAQ (reference sequence). V dropped 5 bases and J dropped 9 bases, with 14 bases sitting between them. This CDR3 spans 13 amino acids. The assay was immunoSEQ multiplex PCR, and TCRdb's table has in-frame clones only and misses some. Of 53,000 or so clones listed, roughly 80% were seen once; the top ten hold roughly 16%. The V call is TRBV7-9, the J call TRBJ1-5; the D is unclear. The material sequenced was peripheral blood mononuclear cells (PBMCs), taken at baseline. This sequence was found in a human donor with classical Hodgkin lymphoma. This CDR3 reads CASSPREPGPQHF. The CDR3 DNA sequence: TGTGCCAGCAGCCCGAGGGAACCCGGGCCCCAGCATTTT. Supplemented by reference TRBV7-9 and TRBJ1-5, the full variable domain reads DTGVSQNPRHKITKRGQNVTFRCDPISEHNRLYWYRQTLGQGPEFLTYFQNEAQLEKSRLLSDRFSAERPKGSFSTLEIQRTEQGDSAMYLCASSPREPGPQHFGDGTRLSIL.